These 32 T cell receptor beta chains were all obtained from the same sample, sequenced in a study of early T cells in non-severe SARS-CoV-2 infection. TCRdb redid the calling of the 5' RACE reads with MiXCR, one entry per CDR3 protein. In the table there are approximately 65,000 distinct CDR3 sequences, about a tenth of which are singletons. The sequencing input was whole blood. The receptor source for this set is an adult who was a healthcare worker with PCR-confirmed SARS-CoV-2 infection or an uninfected control (not recorded which).

This clonotype has a handful of counts. The chain is built from TRBV20-1 and TRBJ2-1; no clear D gene. The CDR3 loop spans 18 amino acids. V lost 3 bases and J lost 1, with 22 bases in between. CDR1 DFQATT and CDR2 SNEGSKA come from the germline V gene (reference sequence). CDR3 in DNA: TGCAGTGCTAGCAGTCCCCTACCCTCCTTCTCTTCCTACAATGAGCAGTTCTTC. Its translation: CSASSPLPSFSSYNEQFF.

The rearrangement links TRBV7-8 to TRBJ2-3, with 8 bases matching TRBD2. The CDR3 covers 17 residues. V gave up 10 bases and J gave up 3 bases; unmatched junction bases: 18. Germline V gene sequence: CDR1 SGHVS, CDR2 FQNEAQ. The CDR3 DNA reads TGTGCCATCGAGACCGGGCCGAGGCGGGAGGATACAGATACGCAGTATTTT. Protein: CAIETGPRREDTDTQYF.

The rearrangement joins TRBV2 to TRBJ2-2; 8 bases fit TRBD2. The CDR3 has 15 amino acids. Germline trimming cut 4 bases from V and 7 bases from J; bases unmatched to any gene: 8. Germline V CDR1 and CDR2: SNHLY, FYNNEI. CDR3 DNA sequence: TGTGCCAGCAGTGGGACCACGGCGGGAGGCGGGGAGCTGTTTTTT. Protein sequence: CASSGTTAGGGELFF.

There are many counts of this clonotype. V and J are TRBV15 and TRBJ2-3; possibly TRBD2 for D (6 bases). Germline-derived CDR1 and CDR2 are LNHNV and YYDKDF (reference sequence). The germline V and J ends were trimmed by 1 base and 1 base, with 9 bases remaining between them. The CDR3 runs to 15 residues. The CDR3: CATSRAGEGTDTQYF. CDR3 nucleotide sequence: TGTGCCACCAGCAGAGCGGGAGAGGGCACAGATACGCAGTATTTT.

This clonotype was recorded a few times. The genes are TRBV5-1 and TRBJ1-1, with unresolved D. CDR1 is SGHRS and CDR2 is YFSETQ in the germline V gene. The CDR3 consists of 14 residues. The V gene lost 5 bases and the J gene lost 1 base, with 12 bases spanning the gap. As DNA, the CDR3 is TGCGCCAGCAGAGTTCAGGCGTCGAACACTGAAGCTTTCTTT. Translating gives CASRVQASNTEAFF.

A few counts support this clonotype. The gene calls are TRBV7-9 and TRBJ1-6; no firm D call. This CDR3 has 14 amino acids. Per germline, CDR1 SEHNR and CDR2 FQNEAQ (reference sequence). V was shortened by 1 base and J by 7 bases, with 8 bases between the two germline ends. The CDR3 sequence is CASSLGSTNSPLHF. Written as DNA, the CDR3 is TGTGCCAGCAGCTTAGGCAGTACAAATTCACCCCTCCACTTT.

This sequence joins TRBV7-9 and TRBJ2-7; D is possibly TRBD2 (5 bases). The CDR3 covers 15 residues. From germline, CDR1 is SEHNR and CDR2 FQNEAQ (reference sequence). V was shortened by 5 bases and J by 0 bases, with 14 bases between the two germline ends. This chain's CDR3 is CASSPGMASSYEQYF. In DNA form, the CDR3 reads TGTGCCAGCAGCCCGGGGATGGCCAGCTCCTACGAGCAGTACTTC.

This clonotype has a handful of counts. The chain couples TRBV28 to TRBJ2-7, with D tentatively TRBD1 or TRBD2 (5 bases each). The CDR3 loop spans 13 amino acids. Germline CDR1 and CDR2: MDHEN and SYDVKM. Trimming pared 5 bases from V and 3 bases from J, leaving 11 bases between. As DNA, the CDR3 is TGTGCCAGCAGTCTGGGACGGTTCTACGAGCAGTACTTC. Its translation is CASSLGRFYEQYF. The variable domain in full, with the rest retrieved from reference TRBV28 and TRBJ2-7, is DVKVTQSSRYLVKRTGEKVFLECVQDMDHENMFWYRQDPGLGLRLIYFSYDVKMKEKGDIPEGYSVSREKKERFSLILESASTNQTSMYLCASSLGRFYEQYFGPGTRLTVT.

This clonotype has only a few counts. The chain carries TRBV5-4 and TRBJ2-3, with a tentative D call TRBD2 (5 bases). CDR1 is SGHNT, CDR2 YYREEE, per germline (reference sequence). This CDR3 is built from 17 residues. V shed 4 bases and J shed 2 bases, with 20 bases lying between them. The CDR3 loop is CASSPYSSGISTDTQYF. Here the CDR3 DNA reads TGTGCCAGCAGCCCGTACTCGAGCGGTATCTCCACAGATACGCAGTATTTT.

The J gene is TRBJ1-5, the V gene TRBV15; TRBD1 matches 10 bases. V shed 8 bases and J 5 bases; nucleotides not matched to a gene: 6. Germline V CDR1 and CDR2: LNHNV, YYDKDF (reference sequence). CDR3 length: 14 amino acids. The CDR3 DNA sequence: TGTGCCACCGGGAGGGGACAGGGGTATCAGCCCCAGCATTTT. Protein sequence: CATGRGQGYQPQHF.

This clonotype was detected only a few times. The chain links TRBV14 to TRBJ2-7; maybe TRBD2 (6 bases). The CDR3 has 14 residues. Germline CDR1 is SGHDN and CDR2 is FVKESK. V lost 1 base and J lost 2, with 9 bases in between. This CDR3 is CASSQGSGTYEQYF. The CDR3 region has the DNA TGTGCCAGCAGCCAAGGTAGCGGAACCTACGAGCAGTACTTC. Based on the CDR3 plus reference TRBV14 and TRBJ2-7, the full variable domain is EAGVTQFPSHSVIEKGQTVTLRCDPISGHDNLYWYRRVMGKEIKFLLHFVKESKQDESGMPNNRFLAERTGGTYSTLKVQPAELEDSGVYFCASSQGSGTYEQYFGPGTRLTVT.

The chain couples TRBV7-8 to TRBJ2-7; 10 nucleotides agree with TRBD2. The germline gives CDR1 SGHVS, CDR2 FQNEAQ. V lost 5 bases to trimming and J lost 5 bases; unmatched junction nucleotides: 9. The CDR3 has 15 residues. The CDR3 reads CASSPSGSLTHEQYF. The CDR3 DNA reads TGTGCCAGCAGCCCTAGCGGGAGTCTGACCCACGAGCAGTACTTC.

This clonotype occurred many times. The genes are TRBV28 and TRBJ2-2, with no clear D. Trimming took 10 bases from V and 4 from J, leaving 13 bases between them. Germline V CDR1 and CDR2: MDHEN, SYDVKM. There are 13 residues in the CDR3. Written as DNA, the CDR3 is TGTGCCACCTCCCGACCCGGCACCGGGGAGCTGTTTTTT. This gives the protein CATSRPGTGELFF.

The J gene is TRBJ2-4, the V gene TRBV6-1, with D perhaps matching TRBD2 (5 bases). Germline values: CDR1 MNHNS, CDR2 SASEGT. V lost 6 bases and J 1 base, leaving 19 bases between the germline ends. The CDR3 consists of 17 residues. This CDR3 reads CASRNTTRFTAKNIQYF. For the CDR3, the DNA is TGTGCCAGCAGGAACACCACTAGATTTACGGCCAAAAACATTCAGTACTTC.

This clonotype was observed a handful of times. The J gene is TRBJ2-5, the V gene TRBV6-5, with 10 bases fitting TRBD1. The CDR3 totals 15 residues. With 2 bases clipped from V and 4 bases from J, the junction kept 4 bases outside the gene matches. Germline CDR1 MNHEY, CDR2 SVGAGI. The CDR3 is CASSYLTGGAETQYF. In nucleotides, the CDR3 is TGTGCCAGCAGTTACCTGACAGGGGGCGCAGAGACCCAGTACTTC.

This clonotype was counted a few times. V gene TRBV20-1 combines with J gene TRBJ2-1, with a weak D call TRBD2 (6 bases). The V end lost 8 bases, the J end lost 8 bases, and 25 bases lay between the germline ends. CDR3 size: 15 residues. Germline CDR1 and CDR2: DFQATT and SNEGSKA (reference sequence). The CDR3 loop reads CSTKELAWTGYEQFF. CDR3 DNA sequence: TGCAGTACGAAGGAGCTAGCGTGGACGGGGTATGAGCAGTTCTTC.

The chain has TRBV29-1 and TRBJ2-5; the D gene is possibly TRBD2 (6 bases). V was clipped by 0 bases and J by 5 bases, with 13 bases between them. The CDR3 totals 14 residues. Germline V lookup: CDR1 SQVTM, CDR2 ANQGSEA. The CDR3 here is CSVEEEAGGETQYF. Here the CDR3 DNA reads TGCAGCGTTGAAGAAGAAGCGGGTGGCGAGACCCAGTACTTC.

V is TRBV9 and J is TRBJ2-7; possibly TRBD2 for D (5 bases). CDR3 size: 14 residues. V was shortened by 0 bases and J by 5 bases, with 12 bases between the two germline ends. In germline, CDR1 is SGDLS, CDR2 YYNGEE. CDR3 sequence reads: CASSVGSGRNEQYF. The CDR3 DNA sequence: TGTGCCAGCAGCGTAGGGTCGGGAAGGAACGAGCAGTACTTC.

This clonotype was counted only a few times. This chain connects TRBV5-1 to TRBJ2-7, with D tentatively TRBD1 or TRBD2 (5 bases each). The CDR3 totals 18 residues. Germline V gene data show CDR1 as SGHRS and CDR2 as YFSETQ. V lost 1 base to trimming and J lost 3 bases, with 23 bases between them. CDR3: CASSLQPRRVRGFYEQYF. In DNA, the CDR3 is TGCGCCAGCAGCTTGCAACCTCGGCGGGTAAGGGGTTTCTACGAGCAGTACTTC. The whole variable domain, filled in from reference TRBV5-1 and TRBJ2-7, reads KAGVTQTPRYLIKTRGQQVTLSCSPISGHRSVSWYQQTPGQGLQFLFEYFSETQRNKGNFPGRFSGRQFSNSRSEMNVSTLELGDSALYLCASSLQPRRVRGFYEQYFGPGTRLTVT.

V usage is TRBV28 and J usage is TRBJ2-1, with TRBD2 matching 8 bases. V lost 5 bases, J lost 3 bases, and 9 bases stayed unmatched. This CDR3 spans 16 amino acids. Looked up from germline, CDR1 is MDHEN and CDR2 is SYDVKM. CDR3 sequence: CASSPQAGGNYNEQFF. In DNA, the CDR3 is TGTGCCAGCAGTCCACAGGCGGGAGGTAACTACAATGAGCAGTTCTTC.

This clonotype was seen at least ten times. The CDR3: CASRPEATNTEAFF. In DNA, the CDR3 is TGTGCCAGCAGGCCGGAGGCTACGAACACTGAAGCTTTCTTT. The chain carries TRBV12-3 or TRBV12-4 and TRBJ1-1, with no clear D. The CDR3 runs 14 residues. V dropped 6 bases and J dropped 1 base, with 12 bases sitting between them.

This clonotype was observed a handful of times. The rearrangement joins TRBV20-1 to TRBJ2-1; 12 nucleotides align to TRBD2. The CDR3 contains 20 residues. Losses at the gene ends were 6 bases for V and 7 bases for J; bases not matched to a gene: 25. Per germline, CDR1 DFQATT and CDR2 SNEGSKA (reference sequence). DNA of the CDR3: TGCAGTGCCTTTGGGCTACAGGGAAGCAAGACTAGCGGGAGCCCAAATGAGCAGTTCTTC. This gives the protein CSAFGLQGSKTSGSPNEQFF.

This clonotype was found a few times. The chain employs TRBV6-1 and TRBJ2-1; D could derive from TRBD1 or TRBD2 (5 bases each). CDR3 length equals 17 residues. V was cut by 7 bases and J by 5 bases, with 24 bases left in between. Germline values: CDR1 MNHNS, CDR2 SASEGT. The CDR3 DNA sequence: TGTGCCAGCAAGACTCCCGCCGGGACCAGAATTAACAATGAGCAGTTCTTC. Protein: CASKTPAGTRINNEQFF.

This clonotype was seen ten or more times. The chain couples TRBV10-2 to TRBJ2-3, with D hard to call. Between the trimmed V and J ends, which lost 3 bases and 3 bases, there was a span of 10 bases. The CDR3 runs to 14 residues. Germline CDR1 is WSHSY and CDR2 is SAAADI. CDR3 residues: CASSDSKGTDTQYF. The CDR3 DNA follows: TGCGCCAGCAGTGACTCGAAGGGTACAGATACGCAGTATTTT.

The chain couples TRBV4-1 to TRBJ2-7; TRBD1 aligns across 8 bases. This CDR3 has 14 residues. The trim removed 2 bases at V and 5 bases at J, leaving 5 bases unmatched. Germline loops: CDR1 MGHRA, CDR2 YSYEKL. In nucleotides, the CDR3 is TGCGCCAGCAGCCAAAGGCCGGACAGGGACGAGCAGTACTTC. Translating gives CASSQRPDRDEQYF.

This clonotype was seen a handful of times. The chain links TRBV3-1 to TRBJ2-1; D may be TRBD2 (6 bases). The V end lost 7 bases, the J end lost 8 bases, and 15 bases lay between the germline ends. This CDR3 has 13 residues. CDR1 and CDR2 (germline): LGHDT, YNNKEL (reference sequence). The CDR3 reads CASKAGGVYEQFF. The CDR3 DNA reads TGTGCCAGCAAAGCAGGCGGGGTCTATGAGCAGTTCTTC.

This clonotype was detected a few times. The genes are TRBV28 and TRBJ2-4; 7 bases map to TRBD1. From germline, CDR1 is MDHEN and CDR2 SYDVKM. The CDR3 length is 16 residues. Trimming at V came to 1 base and at J to 7 bases, leaving 10 bases not matched to a gene. The CDR3 spells CASSLFPGGSANIQYF. CDR3 coding DNA: TGTGCCAGCAGTTTATTTCCAGGGGGTTCGGCTAACATTCAGTACTTC. Using reference TRBV28 and TRBJ2-4 for the parts outside the CDR3, the full variable domain is DVKVTQSSRYLVKRTGEKVFLECVQDMDHENMFWYRQDPGLGLRLIYFSYDVKMKEKGDIPEGYSVSREKKERFSLILESASTNQTSMYLCASSLFPGGSANIQYFGAGTRLSVL.

This clonotype was recorded at least ten times. V usage is TRBV5-1 and J usage is TRBJ2-1, with TRBD2 identical over 14 bases. Germline V CDR1 and CDR2: SGHRS, YFSETQ. The CDR3 sequence is 18 residues long. J gave up 3 bases and V 0 bases, and 5 bases lay outside the gene matches. The CDR3 coding sequence is TGCGCCAGCAGCTTGGCCGGACTAGCGGGAGGATACTACAATGAGCAGTTCTTC. This codes for CASSLAGLAGGYYNEQFF.

There are many counts of this clonotype. The rearrangement joins TRBV20-1 to TRBJ2-3; TRBD2 matches at 9 bases. Germline values: CDR1 DFQATT, CDR2 SNEGSKA (reference sequence). This CDR3 is built from 14 residues. V gave up 3 bases and J gave up 11 bases; unmatched junction bases: 12. This chain's CDR3 is CSARPTSGHDGQYF. The CDR3 DNA follows: TGCAGTGCTAGGCCGACTAGCGGCCATGATGGGCAGTATTTT.

The table lists this clonotype with many counts. The genes are TRBV27 and TRBJ2-7, with 9 bases matching TRBD1. Losses at the gene ends were 6 bases for V and 4 bases for J; bases not matched to a gene: 19. The CDR3 contains 18 residues. Germline V gene data show CDR1 as MNHEY and CDR2 as SMNVEV (reference sequence). This chain's CDR3 is CASSVPGQGPFVGYEQYF. CDR3 sequence (DNA): TGTGCCAGCAGCGTTCCGGGACAGGGCCCATTTGTTGGTTACGAGCAGTACTTC.

The chain links TRBV12-3 or TRBV12-4 to TRBJ2-1, with a possible D match to TRBD2 (5 bases). The CDR3 has 17 residues. The ends were cut back, 5 bases at V and 0 bases at J, with 17 bases in the middle. CDR3: CASSPEDSTSSYNEQFF. CDR3 bases: TGTGCCAGCAGTCCCGAGGACTCGACATCCTCCTACAATGAGCAGTTCTTC.

This sequence joins TRBV11-2 and TRBJ2-1, with 7 nucleotides matching TRBD2. The CDR3 contains 14 residues. The J segment lost 5 bases and the V segment lost 6 bases, leaving 7 bases of the junction unmatched. The germline gives CDR1 SGHAT, CDR2 FQNNGV. The CDR3 DNA reads as TGTGCCAGCAGTTCTGCGGGGAGGGACAATGAGCAGTTCTTC. Its translation is CASSSAGRDNEQFF.